This TCR beta chain was profiled in a study of immune cell composition in non-small cell lung cancer. Study-level information: Tumours were mainly lung adenocarcinoma or squamous cell carcinoma.

About this clone itself: Its antigen remains unknown.

Unmatched junction bases numbered 8, after V lost 0 bases and J lost 5 bases. In germline, CDR1 is MRHNA, CDR2 SNTAGT. This CDR3 spans 16 amino acids. Sequenced by immunoSEQ multiplex PCR; TCRdb stores in-frame clones only, minus some. This table holds roughly 15,000 clones, roughly 80% found once. General study findings and limits: Lung squamous cell carcinoma tumours had significantly higher top 10 clone scores and productive clonality than lung adenocarcinoma. About 80% of squamous and roughly 34% of adenocarcinoma cases had tumour-associated clones >0.5%. Tumour-reactive clones were not shown to match dominant in vivo tumour clones.

The rearrangement links TRBV6-4 to TRBJ2-7; 9 bases match TRBD2. The material sequenced was lung tumor tissue. This receptor was identified in a human donor with non-small cell lung cancer. The CDR3 nucleotides are TGTGCCAGCAGTGACTCGGGCGGGAGGGCCCTGGACGAGCAGTACTTC. Its protein product is CASSDSGGRALDEQYF.